The next 24 T cell receptor beta chains were all read from a single sample in a study of Ad26.COV2.S vaccination and SARS-CoV-2 variants. TCRdb's copy holds only in-frame clones and misses some; the assay was immunoSEQ multiplex PCR. Of 300,000 to 350,000 clones detected, roughly 90% appear once; the ten largest clones hold about 5%. This sample's treatment: around 19 received Ad26.COV2.S at low or high dose, single or two shots; 5 received placebo; per-sample allocation not given. Collection of samples fell on day 63 after the first vaccine or placebo injection. The sequencing used peripheral blood, collected in a trial of Ad26.COV2.S vaccine versus placebo. The receptors stem from a person between 18 and 60 years old who received the Ad26.COV2.S COVID-19 vaccine or a placebo.

DNA of the CDR3: TGTGCCACCAGTGAGCTGCAGGGGTTATGTCGTGAAAAACTGTTTTTT. This codes for CATSELQGLCREKLFF. The V and J genes are TRBV24-1 and TRBJ1-4, with D tentatively TRBD1 (6 bases). CDR1 and CDR2 from the germline V gene are KGHDR and SFDVKD. This CDR3 comprises 16 residues. V was cut by 4 bases and J by 7 bases, with 18 bases left in between.

This rearrangement joins TRBV9 to TRBJ1-4, with D uncertain. V was pared by 0 bases and J by 10 bases, with 13 bases between. Germline CDR1 reads SGDLS; CDR2 reads YYNGEE. This CDR3 has 14 residues. The DNA for the CDR3 is TGTGCCAGCAGCGTAGCCCCCGCGGACGGAAAACTGTTTTTT. Translated: CASSVAPADGKLFF.

The rearrangement links TRBV11-3 to TRBJ1-3; 10 bases line up with TRBD1. Trimming cost V 8 bases and J 0 bases; bases outside gene matches: 4. Germline V gene sequence: CDR1 SGHNT, CDR2 YENEEA. CDR3 length: 15 amino acids. The CDR3 loop reads CASRRDRGSGNTIYF. The CDR3 DNA follows: TGTGCCAGCCGCCGGGACAGGGGCTCTGGAAACACCATATATTTT.

The gene calls are TRBV2 and TRBJ2-7; D remains unclear. Germline V CDR1 and CDR2: SNHLY, FYNNEI. The CDR3 extends over 12 amino acids. Deletions cut 3 bases from V and 5 bases from J, with 8 bases between. CDR3 coding DNA: TGTGCCAGCAGTGAGACCCCTGACGAGCAGTACGTC. As protein: CASSETPDEQYV.

V and J are TRBV5-1 and TRBJ1-6; D is unclear. CDR3 length equals 16 residues. Germline V gene data show CDR1 as SGHRS and CDR2 as YFSETQ. Trimming stripped 0 bases from V and 7 bases from J, with 14 bases between. The CDR3 protein is CASSLAQDRTNSPLHF. CDR3 coding DNA: TGCGCCAGCAGCTTGGCCCAGGACCGTACCAATTCACCCCTCCACTTT.

A word on this clone: Other DNA sequences in this specimen translate into the identical CDR3. This chain connects TRBV5-4 to TRBJ1-1; no clear D. The CDR3 totals 13 residues. Trimming removed 0 bases at V and 0 bases at J, with 3 bases between. Germline V gene lookup returns CDR1 SGHNT and CDR2 YYREEE (reference sequence). CDR3 residues: CASSLDLNTEAFF. The DNA of the CDR3 is TGTGCCAGCAGCTTGGATTTGAACACTGAAGCTTTCTTT. The entire variable domain, with the rest obtained from reference TRBV5-4 and TRBJ1-1, is as follows: ETGVTQSPTHLIKTRGQQVTLRCSSQSGHNTVSWYQQALGQGPQFIFQYYREEENGRGNFPPRFSGLQFPNYSSELNVNALELDDSALYLCASSLDLNTEAFFGQGTRLTVV.

The V gene is TRBV5-4, the J gene TRBJ1-4; D possibly corresponds to TRBD1 (5 bases). Germline-derived CDR1 and CDR2 are SGHNT and YYREEE (reference sequence). CDR3 size: 16 residues. Between the trimmed V and J ends, which lost 2 bases and 8 bases, there was a span of 19 bases. CDR3 region: CASSFGLTGGEEKLFF. CDR3 bases: TGTGCCAGCAGCTTTGGCCTTACGGGGGGGGAGGAAAAACTGTTTTTT.

The chain uses TRBV9 and TRBJ2-1; D is unresolved. This CDR3 is 14 amino acids long. Trimming removed 4 bases from V and 5 bases from J, with 13 bases in between. CDR1 and CDR2 (germline): SGDLS, YYNGEE. This CDR3 reads CASSSLSENNEQFF. For the CDR3, the DNA is TGTGCCAGCAGCTCCCTGAGCGAGAACAATGAGCAGTTCTTC. Looking up the rest from reference TRBV9 and TRBJ2-1 gives the full variable domain: DSGVTQTPKHLITATGQRVTLRCSPRSGDLSVYWYQQSLDQGLQFLIQYYNGEERAKGNILERFSAQQFPDLHSELNLSSLELGDSALYFCASSSLSENNEQFFGPGTRLTVL.

The chain combines TRBV4-1 with TRBJ1-4, with a weak D call TRBD1 (5 bases). Germline V lookup: CDR1 MGHRA, CDR2 YSYEKL. Trimming pared 0 bases from V and 8 bases from J, leaving 19 bases between. The CDR3 covers 17 residues. In nucleotides, the CDR3 is TGCGCCAGCAGCCAAGATTCGCGGCCAGGGTGGGGGGAAAAACTGTTTTTT. It encodes CASSQDSRPGWGEKLFF.

The rearrangement joins TRBV20-1 to TRBJ2-5; D remains ambiguous. This CDR3 has 11 residues. The germline gives CDR1 DFQATT, CDR2 SNEGSKA (reference sequence). The CDR3 coding sequence is TGCGCCCCCCGGTTCGGAGAGACCCAGTACTTC. Translated: CAPRFGETQYF.

The genes are TRBV5-5 and TRBJ2-7; the match to TRBD1 covers 8 bases. This CDR3 is built from 14 residues. Germline CDR1 is SGHKS and CDR2 is YYEKEE (reference sequence). Losses at the gene ends were 0 bases for V and 6 bases for J; bases not matched to a gene: 5. Written as DNA, the CDR3 is TGTGCCAGCAGCTTGGACCAGGGGGCGGGCGAGCAGTACTTC. This translates into CASSLDQGAGEQYF.

The chain employs TRBV7-9 and TRBJ2-2, with D possibly being TRBD1 (6 bases). Per germline, CDR1 SEHNR and CDR2 FQNEAQ (reference sequence). Trimming left V 5 bases short and J 0 bases short, with 13 bases between. This CDR3 contains 16 residues. The CDR3 loop reads CASSTQTGSNTGELFF. CDR3 bases: TGTGCCAGCAGCACTCAGACAGGCTCGAACACCGGGGAGCTGTTTTTT. The full variable domain, rest sourced from reference TRBV7-9 and TRBJ2-2, is DTGVSQNPRHKITKRGQNVTFRCDPISEHNRLYWYRQTLGQGPEFLTYFQNEAQLEKSRLLSDRFSAERPKGSFSTLEIQRTEQGDSAMYLCASSTQTGSNTGELFFGEGSRLTVL.

On this clone: The same CDR3 arises from other DNA sequences in this sample as well. This chain joins TRBV12-3 or TRBV12-4 and TRBJ1-1; D unclear. Trimming cost V 1 base and J 8 bases, with 8 bases left between them. The CDR3 runs 12 residues. CDR3 loop: CASSLGASEAFF. As DNA, the CDR3 is TGTGCCAGCAGTTTAGGGGCTTCCGAAGCTTTCTTT.

The gene calls are TRBV4-1 and TRBJ1-1; unclear D gene. Germline V gives CDR1 MGHRA, CDR2 YSYEKL. The CDR3 contains 14 residues. V lost 1 base and J lost 6, with 12 bases in between. Here the CDR3 reads CASSQGTGRAEAFF. DNA of the CDR3: TGCGCCAGCAGCCAAGGGACCGGGAGGGCTGAAGCTTTCTTT.

This chain connects TRBV15 to TRBJ1-3; D gene uncertain. This CDR3 has 14 amino acids. Germline CDR1 and CDR2: LNHNV and YYDKDF (reference sequence). Trimming cost V 3 bases and J 0 bases, with 6 bases left between them. CDR3 sequence reads: CATSSSYSGNTIYF. In nucleotides, the CDR3 is TGTGCCACCAGCAGCTCCTACTCTGGAAACACCATATATTTT.

The chain's CDR3 is CASSLSEGTGRELFF. Here the CDR3 DNA reads TGTGCCAGCAGCTTATCTGAGGGAACCGGGAGGGAGCTGTTTTTT. This sequence joins TRBV7-9 and TRBJ2-2; D perhaps matches TRBD2 (5 bases). From germline, CDR1 is SEHNR and CDR2 FQNEAQ (reference sequence). V was trimmed by 2 bases and J by 9 bases, leaving 16 bases between them. The CDR3 extends over 15 amino acids.

As for this clone: Distinct nucleotide sequences in the sample also encode this CDR3. The chain carries TRBV10-3 and TRBJ1-5; D remains ambiguous. The CDR3 extends over 13 amino acids. Germline values: CDR1 ENHRY, CDR2 SYGVKD. Between the trimmed V and J ends, which lost 0 bases and 5 bases, there was a span of 5 bases. CDR3 nucleotide sequence: TGTGCCATCAGTGAGTCTAGGGATCAGCCCCAGCATTTT. Amino acids: CAISESRDQPQHF.

The V and J genes are TRBV21-1 and TRBJ2-3; no DNA check was done on the table's D call, TRBD2. TRBV21-1 constitutes a pseudogene. This CDR3 contains 18 residues. CDR3 DNA sequence: TGTGCCAGCAGCAAAGATTTTGAGGCTAGCAGGAAGGAAGATACGCAGTATTTT. Its protein is CASSKDFEASRKEDTQYF.

The chain combines TRBV18 with TRBJ1-5; no definite D call. Germline lookup yields CDR1 KGHSH and CDR2 LQKENI. This CDR3 is 12 amino acids long. V was cut by 3 bases and J by 3 bases, with 3 bases left in between. In DNA form, the CDR3 reads TGTGCCAGCTCACCGATCAATCAGCCCCAGCATTTT. Residues: CASSPINQPQHF.

This clone occurred once. The chain combines TRBV19 with TRBJ1-6; no firm D call. Germline CDR1 reads LNHDA; CDR2 reads SQIVND (reference sequence). This CDR3 comprises 12 residues. Trimming took 3 bases from V and 10 from J, leaving 7 bases between them. DNA for the CDR3: TGTGCCAGTAGTATTACGGGGTCACCCCTCCACTTT. Translating it yields CASSITGSPLHF.

In DNA, the CDR3 is TGTGCCAGCGCGGTGGACAGGGGCACTGAAGCTTTCTTT. Encoded protein: CASAVDRGTEAFF. The rearrangement links TRBV6-4 to TRBJ1-1, with 9 positions matching TRBD1. The CDR3 contains 13 residues. Per the germline V gene, CDR1 is MRHNA and CDR2 is SNTAGT. J gave up 4 bases and V 8 bases, and 5 bases lay outside the gene matches.

The rearrangement links TRBV3-1 (or the pseudogene TRBV3-2) to TRBJ2-1, with 14 bases that match TRBD2. The length of the CDR3 is 18 residues. The V segment lost 4 bases and the J segment 9 bases; nucleotides outside the gene matches: 14. Germline V gene data show CDR1 as LGHDT and CDR2 as YNNKEL (reference sequence). CDR3 in amino acids: CASSRGPGTSGSWGEQFF. CDR3 DNA sequence: TGTGCCAGCAGCCGGGGGCCCGGGACTAGCGGGAGTTGGGGTGAGCAGTTCTTC.

The rearrangement uses TRBV5-1 and TRBJ2-7; D perhaps matches TRBD2 (6 bases). CDR1 SGHRS and CDR2 YFSETQ come from the germline V gene. Trimming left V 4 bases short and J 3 bases short, with 20 bases between. The CDR3 is made up of 16 amino acids. CDR3 nucleotide sequence: TGCGCCAGCAGCCCGGGGGACTCTACAATCGTCTACGAGCAGTACTTC. Encoded protein: CASSPGDSTIVYEQYF. Drawing the rest from reference TRBV5-1 and TRBJ2-7, the complete variable domain is KAGVTQTPRYLIKTRGQQVTLSCSPISGHRSVSWYQQTPGQGLQFLFEYFSETQRNKGNFPGRFSGRQFSNSRSEMNVSTLELGDSALYLCASSPGDSTIVYEQYFGPGTRLTVT.

This chain uses TRBV11-2 with TRBJ2-1; 7 bases align to TRBD1. The CDR3 has 15 residues. CDR1 and CDR2 from the germline V gene are SGHAT and FQNNGV. J lost 0 bases, V lost 6 bases, and 5 bases had no gene match. The CDR3, as DNA: TGTGCCAGCAGTCGGACAGGCTTCTCCTACAATGAGCAGTTCTTC. It translates to CASSRTGFSYNEQFF. Complete variable domain (other parts from reference TRBV11-2 and TRBJ2-1): EAGVAQSPRYKIIEKRQSVAFWCNPISGHATLYWYQQILGQGPKLLIQFQNNGVVDDSQLPKDRFSAERLKGVDSTLKIQPAKLEDSAVYLCASSRTGFSYNEQFFGPGTRLTVL.